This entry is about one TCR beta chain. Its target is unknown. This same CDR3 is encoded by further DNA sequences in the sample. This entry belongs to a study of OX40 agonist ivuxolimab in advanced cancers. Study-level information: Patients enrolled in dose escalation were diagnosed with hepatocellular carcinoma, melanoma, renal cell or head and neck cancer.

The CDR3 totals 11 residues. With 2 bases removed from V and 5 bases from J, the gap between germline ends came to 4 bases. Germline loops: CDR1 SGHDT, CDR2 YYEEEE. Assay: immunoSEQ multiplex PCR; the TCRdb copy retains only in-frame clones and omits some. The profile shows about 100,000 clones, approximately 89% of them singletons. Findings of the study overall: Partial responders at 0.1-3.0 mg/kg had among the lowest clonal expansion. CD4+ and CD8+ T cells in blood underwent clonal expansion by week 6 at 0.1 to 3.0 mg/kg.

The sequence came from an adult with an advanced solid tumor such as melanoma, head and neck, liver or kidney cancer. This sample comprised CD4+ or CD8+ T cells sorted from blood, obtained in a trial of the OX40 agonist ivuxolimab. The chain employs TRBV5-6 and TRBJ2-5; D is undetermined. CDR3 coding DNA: TGTGCCAGCAGCTTCGAGGAGACCCAGTACTTC. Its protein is CASSFEETQYF.